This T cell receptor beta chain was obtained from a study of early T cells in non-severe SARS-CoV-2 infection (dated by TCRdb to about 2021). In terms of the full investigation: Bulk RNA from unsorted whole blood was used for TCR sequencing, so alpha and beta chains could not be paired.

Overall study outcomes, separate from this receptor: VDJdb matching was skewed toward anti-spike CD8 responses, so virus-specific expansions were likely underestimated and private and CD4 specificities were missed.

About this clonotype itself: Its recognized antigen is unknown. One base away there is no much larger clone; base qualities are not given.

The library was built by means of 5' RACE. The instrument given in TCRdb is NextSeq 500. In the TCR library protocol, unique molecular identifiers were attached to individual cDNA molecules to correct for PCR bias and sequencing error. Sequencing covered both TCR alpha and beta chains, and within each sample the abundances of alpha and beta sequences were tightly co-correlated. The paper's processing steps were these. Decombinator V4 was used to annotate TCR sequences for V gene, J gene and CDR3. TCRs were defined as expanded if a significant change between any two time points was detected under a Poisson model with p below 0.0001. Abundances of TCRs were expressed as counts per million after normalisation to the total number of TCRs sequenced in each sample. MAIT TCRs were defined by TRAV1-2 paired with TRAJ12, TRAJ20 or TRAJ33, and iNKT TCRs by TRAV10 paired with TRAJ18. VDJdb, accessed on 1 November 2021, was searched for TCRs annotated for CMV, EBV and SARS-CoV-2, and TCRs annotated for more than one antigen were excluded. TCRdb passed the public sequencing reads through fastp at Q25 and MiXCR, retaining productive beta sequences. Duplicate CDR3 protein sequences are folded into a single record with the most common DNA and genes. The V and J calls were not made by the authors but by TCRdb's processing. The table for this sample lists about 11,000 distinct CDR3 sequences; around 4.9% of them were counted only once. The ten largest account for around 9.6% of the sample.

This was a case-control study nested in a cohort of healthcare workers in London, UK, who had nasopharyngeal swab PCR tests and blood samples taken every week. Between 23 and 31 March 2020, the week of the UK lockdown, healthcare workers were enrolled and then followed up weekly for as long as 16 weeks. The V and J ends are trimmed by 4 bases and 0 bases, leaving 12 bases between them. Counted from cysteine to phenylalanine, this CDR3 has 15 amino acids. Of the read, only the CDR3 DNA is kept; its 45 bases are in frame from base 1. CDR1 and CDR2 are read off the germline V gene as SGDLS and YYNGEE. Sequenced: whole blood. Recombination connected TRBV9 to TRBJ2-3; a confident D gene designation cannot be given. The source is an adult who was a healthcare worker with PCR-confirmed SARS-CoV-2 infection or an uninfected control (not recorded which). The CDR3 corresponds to CASSPPTTSTDTQYF. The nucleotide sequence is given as TGTGCCAGCAGCCCCCCGACCACGAGCACAGATACGCAGTATTTT.